Shown below are 18 T cell receptor beta chains from a single sample sequenced in a study of blood T cell repertoires in COVID-19. Repertoires were generated with immunoSEQ multiplex PCR, while TCRdb's copy carries only in-frame clones and drops some. The sample has under 250,000 clones, about 90% seen once. Sequencing was carried out using peripheral blood. The receptor set was obtained from a man aged 55 to 69 with acute or convalescent COVID-19.

This chain uses TRBV2 with TRBJ2-5; D is ambiguous. Germline-derived CDR1 and CDR2 are SNHLY and FYNNEI. V was cut by 8 bases and J by 2 bases, with 9 bases left in between. The CDR3 runs to 12 residues. The CDR3 sequence is CASFPEQETQYF. The CDR3, as DNA: TGTGCCAGCTTCCCGGAGCAAGAGACCCAGTACTTC.

This rearrangement joins TRBV14 to TRBJ1-6; the D gene is possibly TRBD1 (5 bases). This CDR3 comprises 15 residues. Trimming shortened V by 5 bases and J by 2 bases, and 10 bases separated the two germline ends. Germline CDR1 is SGHDN and CDR2 is FVKESK. CDR3 nucleotide sequence: TGTGCCAGCAGCAGAGGACAAACCTATAATTCACCCCTCCACTTT. Protein sequence: CASSRGQTYNSPLHF.

The chain recombines TRBV10-2 with TRBJ2-1; tentative D call: TRBD1 (6 bases). CDR3 length: 16 residues. V was clipped by 4 bases and J by 0 bases, with 13 bases between them. Germline-derived CDR1 and CDR2 are WSHSY and SAAADI. CDR3 sequence reads: CASSATGLSSYNEQFF. The CDR3 DNA reads as TGCGCCAGCAGTGCAACAGGGCTGAGCTCCTACAATGAGCAGTTCTTC.

The rearrangement joins TRBV15 to TRBJ2-4; 8 positions agree with TRBD2. After removal of 5 bases from V and 9 bases from J, the junction contained 9 bases not matched to a gene. The CDR3 has 14 residues. The germline V gene has CDR1 LNHNV and CDR2 YYDKDF (reference sequence). The CDR3 DNA reads TGTGCCACCAGCGCGGGGGGTGAGGGCGGCATTCAGTACTTC. Its protein product is CATSAGGEGGIQYF.

The V gene is TRBV19, the J gene TRBJ2-1, with 10 bases lining up with TRBD2. The CDR3 has 16 amino acids. The V and J ends lost 6 bases and 5 bases, in that order; junction bases with no gene match: 10. Per germline, CDR1 LNHDA and CDR2 SQIVND (reference sequence). CDR3 in amino acids: CASRSEGTSEHNEQFF. CDR3 nucleotide sequence: TGTGCCAGTAGATCTGAGGGGACTAGCGAACACAATGAGCAGTTCTTC.

This chain links TRBV4-3 with TRBJ1-6, with D possibly matching TRBD1 (6 bases). The germline V and J ends were trimmed by 4 bases and 7 bases, with 14 bases remaining between them. This CDR3 is built from 15 residues. CDR1 is LGHNA and CDR2 is YSLEER in the germline V gene. The CDR3 loop reads CASSLDRFSNSPLHF. The CDR3 coding sequence is TGCGCCAGCAGCCTCGACAGGTTTTCGAATTCACCCCTCCACTTT.

This clone was detected only a few times. J is TRBJ2-5 and V is TRBV5-1; tentatively, D is TRBD2 (7 bases). V was clipped by 8 bases and J by 5 bases, with 16 bases between them. The CDR3 covers 13 residues. In germline, CDR1 is SGHRS, CDR2 YFSETQ. CDR3 loop: CASTYREGETQYF. The DNA of the CDR3 is TGCGCCAGTACCTACAGGGAGGGCGAGACCCAGTACTTC.

This clone turned up a few times. The V and J genes are TRBV20-1 and TRBJ1-2; no clear D gene. Deletions cut 5 bases from V and 5 bases from J, with 9 bases between. This CDR3 is built from 11 residues. Per germline, CDR1 DFQATT and CDR2 SNEGSKA (reference sequence). The CDR3 loop is CSAQYSYGYTF. In DNA form, the CDR3 reads TGCAGTGCTCAATACAGTTATGGCTACACCTTC.

This clone was detected only a few times. The J gene is TRBJ1-4, the V gene TRBV4-3, with D tentatively TRBD1 (5 bases). Between the trimmed V and J ends, which lost 0 bases and 10 bases, there was a span of 12 bases. This CDR3 contains 14 residues. Germline CDR1 and CDR2: LGHNA and YSLEER. The CDR3 DNA reads as TGCGCCAGCAGCCAAGATAACCCCGGGGGAAAACTGTTTTTT. It translates to CASSQDNPGGKLFF.

With regard to this clone: A read error may account for a junction end that differs from germline. The chain employs TRBV19 and TRBJ1-1; 9 bases map to TRBD1. The CDR3 covers 15 residues. The germline V gene has CDR1 LNHDA and CDR2 SQIVND (reference sequence). The CDR3 loop is CASSVEQGAGTEAFF. CDR3 DNA sequence: TGTGCCAGTAGTGTAGAACAGGGGGCGGGCACTGAAGCTTTCTTT.

The V and J genes are TRBV21-1 and TRBJ1-1. TRBV21-1 is a documented pseudogene. CDR3 length equals 13 residues. CDR3 sequence reads: CASSKFQRPEAFF. The CDR3 coding sequence is TGTGCCAGCAGCAAATTCCAGCGGCCCGAAGCTTTCTTT.

DNA for the CDR3: TGTGCCAGCAGTTTATTAGACAGCGAGCAGTTCTTC. Amino acids: CASSLLDSEQFF. The chain recombines TRBV12-3 or TRBV12-4 with TRBJ2-1; D might be TRBD1 (5 bases). Trimming removed 2 bases at V and 10 bases at J, with 9 bases between. This CDR3 has 12 residues.

This sequence joins TRBV6-5 and TRBJ2-3, with TRBD2 matching over 8 bases. The junction had 4 bases not matched to a gene; V was cut back by 6 bases and J by 2 bases. The CDR3 is 14 amino acids. Germline CDR1 reads MNHEY; CDR2 reads SVGAGI. The DNA of the CDR3 is TGTGCCAGCAGAGGACTAGCCCCCACAGATACGCAGTATTTT. Translating it yields CASRGLAPTDTQYF.

The V gene is TRBV18, the J gene TRBJ2-5, with 10 bases aligning to TRBD2. CDR1 and CDR2 (germline): KGHSH, LQKENI. The J segment lost 3 bases and the V segment lost 2 bases, leaving 6 bases of the junction unmatched. This CDR3 spans 16 amino acids. The CDR3 DNA sequence: TGTGCCAGCTCACCAGTTTGGCTAGCGGGAGAAGAGACCCAGTACTTC. Encoded protein: CASSPVWLAGEETQYF.

In this sample, this clone turned up a few times. The chain combines TRBV21-1 with TRBJ1-1. TRBV21-1 is tagged as a pseudogene. The CDR3 runs to 15 residues. CDR3 in DNA: TGTGCCAGCAGCAAAGGGTCCGGGAAGAGCACTGAAGCTTTCTTT. Protein product: CASSKGSGKSTEAFF.

The CDR3 DNA reads as TGTGCCAGCAGTTCCCCGACAGGGGGGAGGACTGAAGCTTTCTTT. It codes for CASSSPTGGRTEAFF. This sequence joins TRBV27 and TRBJ1-1, with 9 positions matching TRBD1. Germline loops: CDR1 MNHEY, CDR2 SMNVEV (reference sequence). This CDR3 is 15 amino acids long. Trimming cost V 4 bases and J 5 bases; bases outside gene matches: 8.

The rearrangement uses TRBV19 and TRBJ1-1, with 9 bases fitting TRBD1. V shed 9 bases, J shed 0 bases, and the junction held 5 bases outside the gene matches. Germline CDR1 LNHDA, CDR2 SQIVND (reference sequence). The CDR3 spans 14 residues. The CDR3 loop reads CASHDRGMNTEAFF. CDR3 DNA sequence: TGTGCCAGCCACGACAGGGGGATGAACACTGAAGCTTTCTTT.

This clone was found a few times. The chain employs TRBV28 and TRBJ1-5; perhaps TRBD1 as D (6 bases). The V gene lost 7 bases and the J gene lost 2 bases, with 18 bases spanning the gap. The germline CDR1 and CDR2 sequences are MDHEN and SYDVKM. The CDR3 has 16 amino acids. DNA of the CDR3: TGTGCCAGCACACTCAGGGGCCTTGGGGGCAATCAGCCCCAGCATTTT. It encodes CASTLRGLGGNQPQHF.